This T cell receptor (beta chain) appears in the sequencing data of a study of blood T cell repertoires in COVID-19. Across the whole study: Acute and convalescent COVID-19 samples came from the United States, Italy and Spain. PBMCs, B-cell-depleted T cells, or T cells were the source of the cDNA or gDNA that made up the material.

This CDR3 region has 13 residues. CDR1 and CDR2 from the germline V gene are SEHNR and FQNEAQ (reference sequence). V was pared by 5 bases and J by 3 bases, with 9 bases between. Original processing methods: Researchers report that nucleated cell counts were estimated from reference gene primer amplification. This table comes from immunoSEQ multiplex PCR, and its TCRdb copy is limited to in-frame clones, with some not included. V and J calls and clone size are those listed in that table; D and trimming were worked out from the DNA. Of about 290,000 clones in the sample, 86% were seen once. The material sequenced was peripheral blood. This rearrangement joins TRBV7-9 to TRBJ2-3; D might be TRBD1 (6 bases). This TCR was sampled from a woman aged 25 to 39 with active or convalescent COVID-19. The CDR3 region has the DNA TGTGCCAGCAGCCATAGGGGGACAGATACGCAGTATTTT. This translates into CASSHRGTDTQYF.